The source of this TCR beta chain is a study of brain T cells in children with intractable seizures. The time point is: blood from clinic visit 5 months post-surgery; TSC patient then seizure free. Sequencing used immunoSEQ multiplex PCR; TCRdb keeps in-frame clones, though not all of them. The table has about 340,000 clones, 93% seen once. The CDR3 runs to 14 residues. The germline V and J ends were trimmed by 7 bases and 0 bases, with 11 bases remaining between them. The V gene's germline CDR1 is SGHTS and CDR2 YDEGEE. Here the sequenced sample was peripheral blood, taken less than 6 months after surgery. J is TRBJ1-3 and V is TRBV5-8; D may be TRBD1 (6 bases). This sequence originates from a boy under three years old with tuberous sclerosis and intractable seizures. CDR3 sequence: CASVQGISGNTIYF. CDR3 nucleotides: TGTGCCAGCGTACAGGGTATCTCTGGAAACACCATATATTTT.